Listed here are 27 T cell receptor beta chains from one sample, sequenced in a study of blood T cell repertoires in COVID-19. The table came from immunoSEQ multiplex PCR; TCRdb's copy has only in-frame clones and leaves some out. The sample yields 310,000 or so clones, 88% seen once. The sample taken for sequencing was peripheral blood. The receptors were sampled from a woman aged 25 to 45 with COVID-19, enrolled during active disease.

This chain links TRBV12-3 or TRBV12-4 with TRBJ2-3, with D possibly TRBD1 on 5 matching bases. Trimming stripped 5 bases from V and 4 bases from J, with 7 bases between. The CDR3 has 12 residues. The CDR3 reads CASSPGSDTQYF. Written as DNA, the CDR3 is TGTGCCAGCAGTCCAGGGTCAGATACGCAGTATTTT.

The chain combines TRBV4-3 with TRBJ2-1, with a weak D call TRBD1 (7 bases). CDR1 and CDR2 from the germline V gene are LGHNA and YSLEER. The germline V and J ends were trimmed by 4 bases and 5 bases, with 15 bases remaining between them. The CDR3 is 15 amino acids. This CDR3 is CASSLRTGLNNEQFF. CDR3 in DNA: TGCGCCAGCAGCCTTAGGACAGGACTAAACAATGAGCAGTTCTTC.

The chain joins TRBV19 to TRBJ1-4, with TRBD1 matching 8 bases. The trim removed 5 bases at V and 9 bases at J, leaving 11 bases unmatched. Germline values: CDR1 LNHDA, CDR2 SQIVND (reference sequence). This CDR3 region has 15 residues. The CDR3, as DNA: TGTGCCAGTAGTCCCCGACAGGGGATCGTCCAAAAACTGTTTTTT. Protein product: CASSPRQGIVQKLFF.

This clone was seen once. The chain couples TRBV24-1 to TRBJ1-2; 7 nucleotides line up with TRBD1. V trimming: 3 bases; J trimming: 8 bases; junction bases outside the gene matches: 11. This CDR3 is 15 amino acids long. Germline CDR1 is KGHDR and CDR2 is SFDVKD. CDR3 in amino acids: CATSDDTGQQAGYTF. CDR3 in DNA: TGTGCCACCAGTGATGATACGGGACAGCAAGCCGGCTACACCTTC.

V usage is TRBV6-2 or TRBV6-3 and J usage is TRBJ1-5; 7 nucleotides agree with TRBD1. This CDR3 spans 15 amino acids. CDR1 is MNHEY and CDR2 is SVGEGT in the germline V gene. V gave up 0 bases and J gave up 7 bases; unmatched junction bases: 6. The CDR3 bases are TGTGCCAGCAGTTACTCGAATCAGGGGGGACAGCCCCAGCATTTT. Its translation is CASSYSNQGGQPQHF.

The rearrangement links TRBV30 to TRBJ2-2; TRBD1 matches at 8 bases. Germline lookup yields CDR1 GTSNPN and CDR2 SVGIG (reference sequence). This CDR3 is 13 amino acids long. J lost 6 bases, V lost 7 bases, and 7 bases had no gene match. CDR3 in DNA: TGTGCCTTCCTCCGGGACAGGTCCGGGGAGCTGTTTTTT. Translating gives CAFLRDRSGELFF.

The rearrangement uses TRBV6-5 and TRBJ2-7; 8 nucleotides agree with TRBD1. V shed 2 bases and J 1 base; nucleotides not matched to a gene: 4. Germline assignment: CDR1 MNHEY and CDR2 SVGAGI. CDR3 length equals 15 residues. As DNA, the CDR3 is TGTGCCAGCAGTTACGGGCAGGGGGCGTCCTACGAGCAGTACTTC. Its translation: CASSYGQGASYEQYF.

J is TRBJ1-1 and V is TRBV12-3 or TRBV12-4, with unresolved D. This CDR3 is built from 12 residues. V lost 7 bases, J lost 2 bases, and 8 bases lay in between. The CDR3 is CASILLNTEAFF. CDR3 in DNA: TGTGCCAGCATTCTATTAAACACTGAAGCTTTCTTT.

The V call is TRBV5-1, the J call TRBJ1-3; a possible D gene is TRBD1 (6 bases). The CDR3 is made up of 14 amino acids. V lost 3 bases and J 2 bases, leaving 9 bases between the germline ends. Germline V gives CDR1 SGHRS, CDR2 YFSETQ. The CDR3 loop reads CASSSTGTGNTIYF. The CDR3 DNA follows: TGCGCCAGCAGCTCAACAGGGACTGGAAACACCATATATTTT.

V gene TRBV28 combines with J gene TRBJ1-1, with 7 bases identical to TRBD1. Germline trimming cut 5 bases from V and 0 bases from J; bases unmatched to any gene: 6. The germline gives CDR1 MDHEN, CDR2 SYDVKM. The CDR3 sequence is 15 residues long. The CDR3 protein is CASSLYRGLNTEAFF. CDR3 in DNA: TGTGCCAGCAGTCTCTACAGGGGACTGAACACTGAAGCTTTCTTT.

The genes are TRBV11-2 and TRBJ1-6; possibly TRBD1 for D (5 bases). CDR1 is SGHAT and CDR2 is FQNNGV in the germline V gene. The germline V and J ends were trimmed by 2 bases and 11 bases, with 13 bases remaining between them. CDR3 size: 14 residues. In nucleotides, the CDR3 is TGTGCCAGCAGCTTACGGGCGGGGACGGCACCCCTCCACTTT. It yields the protein CASSLRAGTAPLHF. Looking up the rest from reference TRBV11-2 and TRBJ1-6 gives the full variable domain: EAGVAQSPRYKIIEKRQSVAFWCNPISGHATLYWYQQILGQGPKLLIQFQNNGVVDDSQLPKDRFSAERLKGVDSTLKIQPAKLEDSAVYLCASSLRAGTAPLHFGNGTRLTVT.

This clone was counted a few times. The chain joins TRBV5-5 to TRBJ1-3, with 7 bases matching TRBD1. Losses at the gene ends were 3 bases for V and 3 bases for J; bases not matched to a gene: 6. Germline loops: CDR1 SGHKS, CDR2 YYEKEE (reference sequence). The CDR3 spans 15 residues. The CDR3 DNA reads as TGTGCCAGCAGCTCGACAGGGTTAGGTGGAAACACCATATATTTT. Residues: CASSSTGLGGNTIYF. Using reference TRBV5-5 and TRBJ1-3 for the parts outside the CDR3, the full variable domain is DAGVTQSPTHLIKTRGQQVTLRCSPISGHKSVSWYQQVLGQGPQFIFQYYEKEERGRGNFPDRFSARQFPNYSSELNVNALLLGDSALYLCASSSTGLGGNTIYFGEGSWLTVV.

CDR3 in DNA: TGCGCCAGCAGCGACAGGACTGCCAAAAACATTCAGTACTTC. It translates to CASSDRTAKNIQYF. This chain joins TRBV4-1 and TRBJ2-4; possible D gene TRBD1, 6 bases. This CDR3 region has 14 residues. V was pared by 5 bases and J by 1 base, with 9 bases between. Germline assignment: CDR1 MGHRA and CDR2 YSYEKL.

The V gene is TRBV30, the J gene TRBJ1-5; D is perhaps TRBD1 (6 bases). The CDR3 length is 14 residues. V dropped 0 bases and J dropped 5 bases, with 11 bases sitting between them. Germline loops: CDR1 GTSNPN, CDR2 SVGIG (reference sequence). CDR3: CAWSVGGADQPQHF. Here the CDR3 DNA reads TGTGCCTGGAGTGTAGGGGGGGCGGATCAGCCCCAGCATTTT.

The rearrangement joins TRBV10-3 to TRBJ1-1; the D gene is possibly TRBD1 (6 bases). The V and J ends lost 7 bases and 4 bases respectively, with 16 bases between them. The CDR3 runs to 14 residues. Germline V gives CDR1 ENHRY, CDR2 SYGVKD. The CDR3 is CAIIQGETSTEAFF. The CDR3 DNA sequence: TGTGCCATCATACAGGGAGAAACGAGCACTGAAGCTTTCTTT.

This rearrangement joins TRBV6-6 to TRBJ1-2, with no clear D. V was trimmed by 7 bases and J by 8 bases, leaving 17 bases between them. This CDR3 has 13 amino acids. CDR1 is MNHNY and CDR2 is SVGAGI in the germline V gene (reference sequence). The CDR3 is CASTVPPSQGYTF. As DNA, the CDR3 is TGTGCCAGCACCGTACCACCCTCCCAGGGCTACACCTTC.

This clone was counted between two and nine times. The rearrangement uses TRBV15 and TRBJ1-5; a possible D gene is TRBD1 (5 bases). Germline-derived CDR1 and CDR2 are LNHNV and YYDKDF (reference sequence). This CDR3 contains 16 residues. Trimming took 8 bases from V and 2 from J, leaving 19 bases between them. This chain's CDR3 is CATARGGATGNQPQHF. CDR3 nucleotides: TGTGCCACCGCCCGCGGAGGGGCGACGGGCAATCAGCCCCAGCATTTT.

Of note for this clone: The identical CDR3 is also encoded by other nucleotide sequences in the sample. This sequence joins TRBV4-3 and TRBJ2-1; TRBD2 matches at 9 bases. There are 15 residues in the CDR3. The germline V gene encodes CDR1 LGHNA and CDR2 YSLEER. The ends lost 1 base at V and 4 bases at J; junction bases unmatched: 2. CDR3 DNA sequence: TGCGCCAGCAGCCAAGGACTAGCGGTTTACAATGAGCAGTTCTTC. It translates to CASSQGLAVYNEQFF.

A few counts support this clone. For the CDR3, the DNA is TGCGCCAGCAGCCCTCATGCAACTTTAGCGGGAAACCCGGGGAATGAGCAGTTCTTC. It yields the protein CASSPHATLAGNPGNEQFF. The chain employs TRBV5-1 and TRBJ2-1, with TRBD2 identical over 8 bases. CDR1 and CDR2 from the germline V gene are SGHRS and YFSETQ. Losses at the gene ends were 4 bases for V and 7 bases for J; bases not matched to a gene: 22. The CDR3 length is 19 residues.

The chain carries TRBV12-3 or TRBV12-4 and TRBJ2-5; 8 nucleotides agree with TRBD2. J gave up 5 bases and V 5 bases, and 4 bases lay outside the gene matches. The CDR3 runs 13 residues. Here the CDR3 DNA reads TGTGCCAGCAGTAATAGCGGGGCCGAGACCCAGTACTTC. Translated: CASSNSGAETQYF.

V is TRBV29-1 and J is TRBJ2-2; D is perhaps TRBD1 (6 bases). Germline lookup yields CDR1 SQVTM and CDR2 ANQGSEA. The CDR3 sequence is 14 residues long. Trimming removed 4 bases at V and 6 bases at J, with 15 bases between. This chain's CDR3 is CSVGWGRGPGELFF. The CDR3 coding sequence is TGCAGCGTTGGATGGGGCAGGGGCCCCGGGGAGCTGTTTTTT.

The chain is built from TRBV9 and TRBJ2-7, with TRBD1 matching 12 bases. This CDR3 is built from 15 residues. J was trimmed by 2 bases and V by 0 bases; bases with no gene match: 0. Germline lookup yields CDR1 SGDLS and CDR2 YYNGEE. CDR3 in DNA: TGTGCCAGCAGCGTAGGGGACAGGGGGCCCTACGAGCAGTACTTC. Its translation is CASSVGDRGPYEQYF.

CDR3 amino acids: CASSDGGSGRAHEQFF. The CDR3 DNA reads TGTGCCAGCAGCGACGGAGGTAGCGGGAGGGCCCATGAGCAGTTCTTC. This chain connects TRBV2 to TRBJ2-1; 11 bases align to TRBD2. Germline V gene sequence: CDR1 SNHLY, CDR2 FYNNEI. The junction had 12 bases not matched to a gene; V was cut back by 6 bases and J by 8 bases. The CDR3 is 16 residues long. The full variable domain, with the rest looked up from reference TRBV2 and TRBJ2-1, is EPEVTQTPSHQVTQMGQEVILRCVPISNHLYFYWYRQILGQKVEFLVSFYNNEISEKSEIFDDQFSVERPDGSNFTLKIRSTKLEDSAMYFCASSDGGSGRAHEQFFGPGTRLTVL.

This chain connects TRBV2 to TRBJ2-1; 11 bases align to TRBD2. The CDR3 contains 19 residues. Trimming took 4 bases from V and 0 from J; bases not matched to a gene: 11. CDR1 SNHLY and CDR2 FYNNEI come from the germline V gene. CDR3 protein: CASSAPGGTSGSSYNEQFF. CDR3 in DNA: TGTGCCAGCAGTGCTCCCGGTGGGACTAGCGGAAGCTCCTACAATGAGCAGTTCTTC.

The rearrangement uses TRBV4-2 and TRBJ1-1; a weak D match, TRBD1 (6 bases). Trimming pared 0 bases from V and 3 bases from J, leaving 14 bases between. The CDR3 is 16 amino acids. Germline values: CDR1 LGHNA, CDR2 YNFKEQ. CDR3 in DNA: TGTGCCAGCAGCCAAGAAGAGGGAGGGGGGCACACTGAAGCTTTCTTT. Protein product: CASSQEEGGGHTEAFF.

The rearrangement uses TRBV3-1 (or the pseudogene TRBV3-2) and TRBJ2-7, with 15 bases that match TRBD2. This CDR3 region has 17 residues. With V trimmed by 4 bases and J by 1 base, 5 bases remained unmatched. Germline V gives CDR1 LGHDT, CDR2 YNNKEL (reference sequence). This chain's CDR3 is CASSLGLAGGFSYEQYF. The CDR3 nucleotides read TGTGCCAGCAGCCTAGGACTAGCGGGAGGGTTTTCCTACGAGCAGTACTTC.

The rearrangement joins TRBV19 to TRBJ1-4, with 7 bases aligning to TRBD1. Per the germline V gene, CDR1 is LNHDA and CDR2 is SQIVND (reference sequence). The CDR3 totals 17 residues. J gave up 1 base and V 5 bases, and 10 bases lay outside the gene matches. The CDR3 reads CASSLGTARRTNEKLFF. CDR3 nucleotide sequence: TGTGCCAGTAGTCTCGGGACAGCGAGGCGAACTAATGAAAAACTGTTTTTT.